The 2 T cell receptor beta chains reported below all come from one sample, sequenced in a study of T cells in tuberculosis. Profiled with immunoSEQ multiplex PCR; TCRdb holds only in-frame clones, not every one. This sample has approximately 29,000 clones, with 90% found just once. The sequenced sample consisted of PBMCs. These receptors were taken from a donor aged 5 to 30 with latent tuberculosis or without tuberculosis infection.

This clone has a single count. The chain has TRBV10-3 and TRBJ2-2; 9 nucleotides align to TRBD1. The CDR3 contains 18 residues. CDR1 is ENHRY and CDR2 is SYGVKD in the germline V gene. Losses at the gene ends were 3 bases for V and 1 base for J; bases not matched to a gene: 9. This chain's CDR3 is CAISDPQGARGNTGELFF. CDR3 DNA: TGTGCCATCAGTGATCCACAGGGGGCGCGGGGGAACACCGGGGAGCTGTTTTTT.

This rearrangement joins TRBV5-8 to TRBJ1-1, with 7 bases lining up with TRBD1. Germline trimming cut 7 bases from V and 4 bases from J; bases unmatched to any gene: 10. The germline gives CDR1 SGHTS, CDR2 YDEGEE. The CDR3 runs to 14 residues. The CDR3 sequence: CASQIRTGGTEAFF. DNA of the CDR3: TGTGCCAGCCAAATACGGACAGGCGGCACTGAAGCTTTCTTT.